These 5 T cell receptor beta chains were all obtained from the same sample, sequenced in a study of T-cell reconstitution after alpha-beta-depleted transplantation in children. Unique molecular identifiers tagged the TCRbeta library. TCRdb re-analysed the PCR reads in MiXCR, keeping a single row per CDR3 protein. The data contain about 340,000 distinct CDR3 sequences, 10% to 15% of them seen just once; the ten biggest clones take up 3.5% to 4.5%. Sequences were derived from PBMCs, sampled from the stem cell graft. The origin of the receptors is a human donor who donated a stem cell graft to a child with Fanconi anemia.

The chain is built from TRBV9 and TRBJ1-2; 10 bases align to TRBD1. Losses at the gene ends were 3 bases for V and 5 bases for J; bases not matched to a gene: 13. The CDR3 has 17 amino acids. Germline values: CDR1 SGDLS, CDR2 YYNGEE. The CDR3 reads CASSEQTRDRGGYGYTF. CDR3 nucleotides: TGTGCCAGCAGCGAGCAAACCCGGGACAGGGGCGGTTATGGCTACACCTTC.

This clonotype was seen ten or more times. V and J are TRBV7-9 and TRBJ1-2; TRBD1 matches 10 bases. V lost 3 bases and J lost 5; bases outside the gene matches: 3. The CDR3 loop spans 14 amino acids. Germline V gene data show CDR1 as SEHNR and CDR2 as FQNEAQ (reference sequence). The CDR3 DNA follows: TGTGCCAGCAGCTTGTTGGGACAGGGGTATGGCTACACCTTC. Encoded protein: CASSLLGQGYGYTF.

This clonotype was seen many times. The CDR3 protein is CASSQEAGYTDTQYF. In DNA, the CDR3 is TGCGCCAGCAGCCAAGAAGCGGGTTACACAGATACGCAGTATTTT. V gene TRBV4-3 combines with J gene TRBJ2-3, with D possibly matching TRBD2 (6 bases). The V gene's germline CDR1 is LGHNA and CDR2 YSLEER. Trimming stripped 0 bases from V and 2 bases from J, with 9 bases between. This CDR3 has 15 residues.

This clonotype was counted between two and nine times. The rearrangement joins TRBV7-9 to TRBJ2-3, with 8 nucleotides matching TRBD2. This CDR3 comprises 15 residues. Germline CDR1 SEHNR, CDR2 FQNEAQ (reference sequence). V lost 1 base and J lost 4; bases outside the gene matches: 4. This CDR3 is CASSLDGGGSDTQYF. CDR3 bases: TGTGCCAGCAGCTTAGACGGCGGGGGGTCAGATACGCAGTATTTT.

This clonotype was recorded a few times. This chain's CDR3 is CASSLGDYTGELFF. The CDR3 bases are TGTGCCAGCAGCTTAGGGGATTACACCGGGGAGCTGTTTTTT. The gene calls are TRBV13 and TRBJ2-2; no reliable D call. Germline-derived CDR1 and CDR2 are PRHDT and FYEKMQ (reference sequence). V dropped 0 bases and J dropped 3 bases, with 5 bases sitting between them. This CDR3 spans 14 amino acids.